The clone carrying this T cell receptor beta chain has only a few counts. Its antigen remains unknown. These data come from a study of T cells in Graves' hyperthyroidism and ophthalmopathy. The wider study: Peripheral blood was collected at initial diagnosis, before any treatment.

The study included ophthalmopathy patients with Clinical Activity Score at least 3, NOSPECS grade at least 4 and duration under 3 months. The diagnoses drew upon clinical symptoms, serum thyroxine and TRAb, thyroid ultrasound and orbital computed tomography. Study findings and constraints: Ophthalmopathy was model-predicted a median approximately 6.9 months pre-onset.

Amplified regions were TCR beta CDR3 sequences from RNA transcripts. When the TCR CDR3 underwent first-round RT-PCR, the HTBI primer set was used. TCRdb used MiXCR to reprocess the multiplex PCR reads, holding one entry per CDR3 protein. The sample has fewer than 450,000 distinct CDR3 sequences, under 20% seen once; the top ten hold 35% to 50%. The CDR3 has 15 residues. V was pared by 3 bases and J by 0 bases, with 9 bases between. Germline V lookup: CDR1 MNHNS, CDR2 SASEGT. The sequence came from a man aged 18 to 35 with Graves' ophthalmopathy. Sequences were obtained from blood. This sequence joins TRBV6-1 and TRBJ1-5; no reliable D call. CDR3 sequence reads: CASSDGSYSNQPQHF. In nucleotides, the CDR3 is TGTGCCAGCAGTGACGGCAGCTATAGCAATCAGCCCCAGCATTTT.